A single sample is the source of the 22 T cell receptor beta chains below, sequenced in a study of Ad26.COV2.S vaccination and SARS-CoV-2 variants. The table came from immunoSEQ multiplex PCR; TCRdb's copy has only in-frame clones and leaves some out. The sample has roughly 350,000 clones, around nine tenths seen once. The treatment is: over 15 received Ad26.COV2.S at low or high dose, single or two shots; several received placebo; per-sample allocation not given. After the first vaccine or placebo injection, samples were drawn on day 63. The specimen comprised peripheral blood, sampled in a trial of Ad26.COV2.S vaccine versus placebo. Receptors were obtained from a person aged 18-65 years who received the Ad26.COV2.S COVID-19 vaccine or a placebo.

The gene calls are TRBV6-6 and TRBJ1-4; no reliable D call. From germline, CDR1 is MNHNY and CDR2 SVGAGI (reference sequence). V was clipped by 0 bases and J by 6 bases, with 5 bases between them. The CDR3 is made up of 13 amino acids. The CDR3, as DNA: TGTGCCAGCAGTTACTCGTCGGATGAAAAACTGTTTTTT. It specifies CASSYSSDEKLFF.

The chain uses TRBV11-3 and TRBJ1-2; D gene ambiguous. The length of the CDR3 is 15 residues. CDR1 and CDR2 (germline): SGHNT, YENEEA. V lost 1 base and J 4 bases, leaving 13 bases between the germline ends. CDR3 sequence reads: CASSLASLGSYGYTF. The CDR3 nucleotides are TGTGCCAGCAGCTTAGCTAGCCTGGGATCCTATGGCTACACCTTC.

The rearrangement uses TRBV4-3 and TRBJ2-7, with D perhaps TRBD1 or TRBD2 (6 bases each). Per germline, CDR1 LGHNA and CDR2 YSLEER. With 5 bases removed from V and 0 bases from J, the gap between germline ends came to 11 bases. This CDR3 has 14 amino acids. CDR3: CASSAGHRSYEQYF. The CDR3 bases are TGCGCCAGCAGCGCGGGACACCGCTCCTACGAGCAGTACTTC.

This rearrangement joins TRBV19 to TRBJ2-1, with a tentative D call TRBD2 (5 bases). The germline V and J ends were trimmed by 9 bases and 8 bases, with 20 bases remaining between them. Looked up from germline, CDR1 is LNHDA and CDR2 is SQIVND (reference sequence). The CDR3 runs 14 residues. The CDR3 sequence is CASREGPSRDEQFF. In DNA form, the CDR3 reads TGTGCCAGCCGAGAGGGTCCTTCGCGGGATGAGCAGTTCTTC.

The chain joins TRBV7-9 to TRBJ1-4, with 9 bases lining up with TRBD1. Germline values: CDR1 SEHNR, CDR2 FQNEAQ (reference sequence). The CDR3 consists of 14 residues. Unmatched junction bases numbered 6, after V lost 5 bases and J lost 8 bases. The chain's CDR3 is CASSLRTGVEKLFF. DNA of the CDR3: TGTGCCAGCAGCCTTAGGACAGGGGTCGAAAAACTGTTTTTT.

This clone was seen more than once but under ten times. This sequence joins TRBV19 and TRBJ2-1; a weak D match, TRBD2 (6 bases). V was shortened by 11 bases and J by 7 bases, with 9 bases between the two germline ends. In germline, CDR1 is LNHDA, CDR2 SQIVND (reference sequence). The CDR3 sequence is 10 residues long. The CDR3 DNA follows: TGTGCCTCTGGGGGGAATGAGCAGTTCTTC. Its translation is CASGGNEQFF.

The chain recombines TRBV18 with TRBJ1-5; D remains ambiguous. Germline CDR1 reads KGHSH; CDR2 reads LQKENI. The V end was cut by 4 bases, the J end by 1 base, with 5 bases between. The CDR3 runs to 13 residues. The CDR3 region is CASSLTSNQPQHF. CDR3 bases: TGTGCCAGCTCACTCACGAGCAATCAGCCCCAGCATTTT.

The V call is TRBV7-9, the J call TRBJ1-2, with D perhaps matching TRBD1 (6 bases). Germline V gives CDR1 SEHNR, CDR2 FQNEAQ (reference sequence). Trimming took off 1 base at V and 6 bases at J, with 12 bases between the two ends. This CDR3 is built from 14 residues. CDR3 sequence (DNA): TGTGCCAGCAGCTTAGACAGGGCTAGGAATGGCTACACCTTC. It yields the protein CASSLDRARNGYTF.

J is TRBJ1-4 and V is TRBV5-8, with 7 bases aligning to TRBD1. The V gene's germline CDR1 is SGHTS and CDR2 YDEGEE. The CDR3 covers 13 residues. V lost 3 bases and J lost 10; bases outside the gene matches: 6. The CDR3 nucleotides are TGTGCCAGCAGCTGGGACAGCAAGGGAAAACTGTTTTTT. Protein: CASSWDSKGKLFF.

Notes on this clone: An end of the junction differs from the germline gene, which may be a read error. CDR3 bases: TGCGCCAGTACCCTATACAATGAGCGGTTCTTC. It is translated as CASTLYNERFF. The rearrangement links TRBV5-1 to TRBJ2-1; D unresolved. Germline CDR1 and CDR2: SGHRS and YFSETQ. The CDR3 runs to 11 residues. Combining the CDR3 with reference TRBV5-1 and TRBJ2-1 gives the whole variable domain KAGVTQTPRYLIKTRGQQVTLSCSPISGHRSVSWYQQTPGQGLQFLFEYFSETQRNKGNFPGRFSGRQFSNSRSEMNVSTLELGDSALYLCASTLYNERFFGPGTRLTVL.

The V and J genes are TRBV5-1 and TRBJ1-1; 9 bases are shared with TRBD1. The V segment lost 3 bases and the J segment 5 bases; nucleotides outside the gene matches: 5. Germline V gene lookup returns CDR1 SGHRS and CDR2 YFSETQ. The CDR3 is 14 amino acids. CDR3 sequence reads: CASSWDGTGTEAFF. As DNA, the CDR3 is TGCGCCAGCAGCTGGGACGGGACAGGGACTGAAGCTTTCTTT. Full variable domain (outside the CDR3, taken from reference TRBV5-1 and TRBJ1-1): KAGVTQTPRYLIKTRGQQVTLSCSPISGHRSVSWYQQTPGQGLQFLFEYFSETQRNKGNFPGRFSGRQFSNSRSEMNVSTLELGDSALYLCASSWDGTGTEAFFGQGTRLTVV.

The J gene is TRBJ2-1, the V gene TRBV7-2, with D perhaps matching TRBD2 (6 bases). CDR3 length: 17 amino acids. Looked up from germline, CDR1 is SGHTA and CDR2 is FQGNSA. V was cut by 0 bases and J by 6 bases, with 18 bases left in between. This CDR3 is CASSLAGGAGSLNEQFF. Here the CDR3 DNA reads TGTGCCAGCAGCTTAGCGGGTGGGGCGGGATCTCTCAATGAGCAGTTCTTC.

In nucleotides, the CDR3 is TGTGCCAGCAGTTTTCGGATACCCCGCACAGATACGCAGTATTTT. Its translation is CASSFRIPRTDTQYF. The J gene is TRBJ2-3, the V gene TRBV27, with D uncertain. Germline CDR1 reads MNHEY; CDR2 reads SMNVEV (reference sequence). There are 15 residues in the CDR3. V was cut by 3 bases and J by 1 base, with 11 bases left in between.

The chain carries TRBV27 and TRBJ1-2; 7 bases line up with TRBD1. The germline CDR1 and CDR2 sequences are MNHEY and SMNVEV (reference sequence). This CDR3 region has 15 residues. V shed 4 bases, J shed 4 bases, and the junction held 9 bases outside the gene matches. In nucleotides, the CDR3 is TGTGCCAGCAGTTCAGGACAGGCCTTGGGCTATGGCTACACCTTC. Amino acid sequence: CASSSGQALGYGYTF.

This clone was seen a single time. The chain has TRBV5-5 and TRBJ2-2; D remains ambiguous. From germline, CDR1 is SGHKS and CDR2 YYEKEE (reference sequence). The CDR3 totals 13 residues. V was cut by 4 bases and J by 2 bases, with 6 bases left in between. CDR3 sequence (DNA): TGTGCCAGCAGCCGAATAAACACCGGGGAGCTGTTTTTT. This encodes CASSRINTGELFF.

The chain is built from TRBV19 and TRBJ1-5; TRBD1 aligns across 7 bases. The J segment lost 2 bases and the V segment lost 7 bases, leaving 8 bases of the junction unmatched. Looked up from germline, CDR1 is LNHDA and CDR2 is SQIVND (reference sequence). The CDR3 is made up of 15 amino acids. CDR3 nucleotides: TGTGCCAGTACCCCCGACAGGGTTGGCAATCAGCCCCAGCATTTT. Residues: CASTPDRVGNQPQHF.

This clone turned up a few times. V and J are TRBV5-1 and TRBJ2-1; 7 nucleotides line up with TRBD1. The CDR3 runs 14 residues. Germline CDR1 is SGHRS and CDR2 is YFSETQ. V was clipped by 0 bases and J by 7 bases; unmatched bases: 4. DNA for the CDR3: TGCGCCAGCAGCTTGGAAGGGGGCTGGAATGAGCAGTTCTTC. As protein: CASSLEGGWNEQFF.

The V call is TRBV11-2, the J call TRBJ2-7; D call uncertain. This CDR3 comprises 13 residues. The ends were cut back, 10 bases at V and 1 base at J, with 14 bases in the middle. The V gene's germline CDR1 is SGHAT and CDR2 FQNNGV. The DNA for the CDR3 is TGTGCCACCAAAACAACAACATCCTACGAGCAGTACTTC. Translating gives CATKTTTSYEQYF.

The rearrangement joins TRBV5-4 to TRBJ2-3; 7 bases are a match to TRBD1. The CDR3 runs 15 residues. The V gene end was trimmed by 3 bases and the J gene end by 4 bases; junction bases not matched to a gene: 8. Germline V gives CDR1 SGHNT, CDR2 YYREEE (reference sequence). CDR3 DNA sequence: TGTGCCAGCAGCTCGACAGGGAGAGGGCCAGATACGCAGTATTTT. Translated, it gives CASSSTGRGPDTQYF.

V and J are TRBV11-2 and TRBJ1-6; 8 positions agree with TRBD1. The CDR3 has 15 residues. The V segment lost 4 bases and the J segment 7 bases; nucleotides outside the gene matches: 6. Germline loops: CDR1 SGHAT, CDR2 FQNNGV. Here the CDR3 reads CASSWGTGRNSPLHF. In DNA form, the CDR3 reads TGTGCCAGCAGCTGGGGGACAGGAAGAAATTCACCCCTCCACTTT.

This chain uses TRBV15 with TRBJ2-7, with TRBD1 matching 12 bases. The CDR3 has 17 residues. V shed 0 bases and J 6 bases; nucleotides not matched to a gene: 9. The germline gives CDR1 LNHNV, CDR2 YYDKDF (reference sequence). This CDR3 reads CATSRDPYGTGGGEQYF. CDR3 coding DNA: TGTGCCACCAGCAGAGATCCTTACGGGACAGGGGGCGGCGAGCAGTACTTC. The full variable domain, completed using reference TRBV15 and TRBJ2-7, is DAMVIQNPRYQVTQFGKPVTLSCSQTLNHNVMYWYQQKSSQAPKLLFHYYDKDFNNEADTPDNFQSRRPNTSFCFLDIRSPGLGDTAMYLCATSRDPYGTGGGEQYFGPGTRLTVT.

The chain links TRBV30 to TRBJ2-5; TRBD2 matches at 9 bases. Germline V gives CDR1 GTSNPN, CDR2 SVGIG (reference sequence). V lost 1 base and J lost 5; bases outside the gene matches: 11. CDR3 length: 16 residues. CDR3 DNA sequence: TGTGCCTGGAGTGCCGGATTAGCGGGAGTGGGTGAGACCCAGTACTTC. Amino acid sequence: CAWSAGLAGVGETQYF.